This T cell receptor beta chain derives from a study of T cells after yellow fever vaccination. A note on this clonotype: Its antigen is unidentified.

Study-wide results and caveats: The secondary T-cell response peaked on day 5, not day 15, but was weaker.

The V gene's germline CDR1 is SGHTA and CDR2 FQGNSA. The CDR3 is 12 residues long. Deletions cut 5 bases from V and 5 bases from J, with 9 bases between. Conversion of TCR transcripts into cDNA relied on 5'RACE template switching, which added a universal primer site and UMIs. Each CDR3 protein gets one entry after TCRdb re-called the 5' RACE reads with MiXCR. The sample holds about 120,000 distinct CDR3 sequences, about 6.8% seen once. This receptor was obtained from a man between 18 and 35 years old who received the YFV17D yellow fever vaccine. Sequences were derived from CD4+ T cells sorted from PBMCs, sampled approximately 47 days after the first yellow fever vaccination. The V gene is TRBV7-2, the J gene TRBJ2-5; D possibly corresponds to TRBD1 (6 bases). The CDR3: CASSTGLETQYF. As DNA, the CDR3 is TGTGCCAGCAGCACAGGGTTGGAGACCCAGTACTTC.